Following are 12 T cell receptor beta chains from one sample sequenced in a study of blood T cell repertoires in COVID-19. Libraries were prepared by immunoSEQ multiplex PCR; TCRdb keeps only in-frame clonotypes and omits some of them. Here the sample spans 260,000 or so clones, 70% to 90% being singletons. The sample taken for sequencing was peripheral blood. These receptors originate from a man between 18 and 29 years old with active or convalescent COVID-19.

The V call is TRBV9, the J call TRBJ2-4; 9 nucleotides match TRBD1. Trimming cost V 4 bases and J 0 bases; bases outside gene matches: 14. The length of the CDR3 is 19 residues. The germline V gene has CDR1 SGDLS and CDR2 YYNGEE. The CDR3 coding sequence is TGTGCCAGCAGCCCCAGGACAGGGGAGTTTTCTCCAGCCAAAAACATTCAGTACTTC. Translated: CASSPRTGEFSPAKNIQYF.

The CDR3 nucleotides read TGTGCCACTAGCAGGTTAACAGGGGGCAATGAAAAACTGTTTTTT. It translates to CATSRLTGGNEKLFF. The rearrangement joins TRBV19 to TRBJ1-4; 9 nucleotides align to TRBD1. Trimming took 10 bases from V and 5 from J; bases not matched to a gene: 11. From germline, CDR1 is LNHDA and CDR2 SQIVND (reference sequence). CDR3 length: 15 amino acids.

The chain couples TRBV12-3 or TRBV12-4 to TRBJ2-6; D unresolved. The germline V and J ends were trimmed by 6 bases and 4 bases, with 7 bases remaining between them. This CDR3 is 13 amino acids long. The CDR3 spells CASRYQGANVLTF. As DNA, the CDR3 is TGTGCCAGCAGGTACCAGGGGGCCAACGTCCTGACTTTC.

The rearrangement links TRBV11-2 to TRBJ1-2; D perhaps matches TRBD1 (6 bases). The germline V and J ends were trimmed by 6 bases and 8 bases, with 19 bases remaining between them. This CDR3 region has 14 residues. Germline CDR1 is SGHAT and CDR2 is FQNNGV. The DNA of the CDR3 is TGTGCCAGCAGAGGGGGGGGACCTGGACTGGGCTACACCTTC. It codes for CASRGGGPGLGYTF. Combining the CDR3 with reference TRBV11-2 and TRBJ1-2 gives the whole variable domain EAGVAQSPRYKIIEKRQSVAFWCNPISGHATLYWYQQILGQGPKLLIQFQNNGVVDDSQLPKDRFSAERLKGVDSTLKIQPAKLEDSAVYLCASRGGGPGLGYTFGSGTRLTVV.

The chain is built from TRBV9 and TRBJ2-7; D possibly corresponds to TRBD2 (7 bases). Trimming shortened V by 2 bases and J by 4 bases, and 19 bases separated the two germline ends. The CDR3 is made up of 16 amino acids. CDR1 SGDLS and CDR2 YYNGEE come from the germline V gene. The CDR3 here is CASSVDPGGALYEQYF. The CDR3 nucleotides read TGTGCCAGCAGCGTTGATCCGGGGGGCGCTCTATACGAGCAGTACTTC.

This chain connects TRBV11-2 to TRBJ2-3; TRBD1 might be the D (6 bases). Trimming left V 8 bases short and J 6 bases short, with 27 bases between. CDR3 length: 17 amino acids. Germline CDR1 is SGHAT and CDR2 is FQNNGV. The CDR3 region has the DNA TGTGCCAGCGGTAAAGGGCCCGGGACAACCTTTTCGGATACGCAGTATTTT. Encoded protein: CASGKGPGTTFSDTQYF.

The rearrangement uses TRBV7-9 and TRBJ2-7; 8 bases are shared with TRBD2. V lost 3 bases to trimming and J lost 1 base; unmatched junction nucleotides: 8. There are 16 residues in the CDR3. CDR1 SEHNR and CDR2 FQNEAQ come from the germline V gene (reference sequence). The CDR3 coding sequence is TGTGCCAGCAGCTTGTCCGGGGGGGTCTCTTCCTACGAGCAGTACTTC. This encodes CASSLSGGVSSYEQYF.

The rearrangement joins TRBV5-1 to TRBJ1-1; D remains unclear. Germline V CDR1 and CDR2: SGHRS, YFSETQ. The ends were cut back, 5 bases at V and 4 bases at J, with 15 bases in the middle. This CDR3 contains 14 residues. The CDR3 loop reads CASSNGLWGTEAFF. The DNA of the CDR3 is TGCGCCAGCAGTAATGGACTGTGGGGCACTGAAGCTTTCTTT. The full variable domain, with the rest looked up from reference TRBV5-1 and TRBJ1-1, is KAGVTQTPRYLIKTRGQQVTLSCSPISGHRSVSWYQQTPGQGLQFLFEYFSETQRNKGNFPGRFSGRQFSNSRSEMNVSTLELGDSALYLCASSNGLWGTEAFFGQGTRLTVV.

This rearrangement joins TRBV7-6 to TRBJ2-7, with D possibly matching TRBD1 (5 bases). The CDR3 runs to 15 residues. V was clipped by 0 bases and J by 2 bases, with 11 bases between them. Germline values: CDR1 SGHVS, CDR2 FNYEAQ. The CDR3 nucleotides are TGTGCCAGCAGCTTAGCTCAGGGTGTTACCTACGAGCAGTACTTC. Protein product: CASSLAQGVTYEQYF.

This clone has only one observation. The CDR3 loop is CAITPRGRGIHEQYF. Written as DNA, the CDR3 is TGTGCCATCACTCCCCGGGGCAGGGGGATCCACGAGCAGTACTTC. The chain combines TRBV10-3 with TRBJ2-7; 7 bases line up with TRBD1. With V trimmed by 7 bases and J by 5 bases, 14 bases remained unmatched. The CDR3 is 15 residues long. The germline V gene has CDR1 ENHRY and CDR2 SYGVKD.

The chain joins TRBV29-1 to TRBJ1-2, with TRBD1 identical over 7 bases. J lost 2 bases, V lost 5 bases, and 8 bases had no gene match. The germline gives CDR1 SQVTM, CDR2 ANQGSEA. The CDR3 contains 14 residues. The CDR3 reads CSVIDREKNYGYTF. CDR3 DNA: TGCAGCGTTATTGACAGGGAGAAAAACTATGGCTACACCTTC.

V is TRBV2 and J is TRBJ1-6; TRBD1 matches at 7 bases. The V and J ends lost 7 bases and 4 bases, in that order; junction bases with no gene match: 16. The CDR3 consists of 18 residues. The germline V gene has CDR1 SNHLY and CDR2 FYNNEI. The CDR3 sequence: CASNAEIGTDSYNSPLHF. The CDR3 nucleotides read TGTGCCAGCAACGCGGAGATCGGGACAGATTCTTATAATTCACCCCTCCACTTT.